A single sample gave rise to the 3 T cell receptor beta chains below, sequenced in a study of cytomegalovirus exposure and HLA in healthy donors. Primers for the PCR totalled 60 Vbeta and 13 Jbeta. Here immunoSEQ multiplex PCR was the method, and the copy in TCRdb shows in-frame clones only, minus some. The profile shows 150,000 to 200,000 clones, 82% of them singletons. The specimen was PBMCs. The receptors originated from a girl aged 2 to 10 in good health and CMV-seropositive.

The rearrangement uses TRBV7-8 and TRBJ1-3; D uncertain. Germline CDR1 SGHVS, CDR2 FQNEAQ. Trimming shortened V by 5 bases and J by 1 base, and 9 bases separated the two germline ends. The CDR3 runs 14 residues. The CDR3 DNA follows: TGTGCCAGCAGCACAACAGATTCTGGAAACACCATATATTTT. This encodes CASSTTDSGNTIYF.

This clone was seen a single time. The chain links TRBV27 to TRBJ1-2, with TRBD1 identical over 8 bases. V was pared by 2 bases and J by 7 bases, with 3 bases of the junction left unmatched. The CDR3 is 13 residues long. The germline gives CDR1 MNHEY, CDR2 SMNVEV (reference sequence). CDR3 nucleotide sequence: TGTGCCAGCAGTTTACAGGGGGCTAGTGGCTACACCTTC. Translated, it gives CASSLQGASGYTF.

This clone turned up a few times. This rearrangement joins TRBV2 to TRBJ2-7; 9 bases are a match to TRBD1. The CDR3 is 17 residues long. J lost 5 bases, V lost 0 bases, and 11 bases had no gene match. Germline V gives CDR1 SNHLY, CDR2 FYNNEI. This chain's CDR3 is CASSEALMGTGSHEQYF. The CDR3 DNA reads as TGTGCCAGCAGTGAAGCGCTTATGGGGACAGGGTCCCACGAGCAGTACTTC.